A selection of T cell receptor beta chains follows, all from one sample in a study of shared clonotypes between healthy human individuals. The protocol was immunoSEQ multiplex PCR, while the TCRdb copy is restricted to in-frame clones and leaves out a portion. Of about 690,000 clones in the sample, less than 95% were seen once. What was sequenced was memory CD8+ T cells from PBMCs. The source of these receptors is a man younger than 35 in good health. Some clones in this sample may be carry-over from other donors' samples. Each CDR3 is given with its conserved first and last residue. D genes are given only for firm matches. Rows give clone size only sometimes, using once, few, many, or a class for an expanded clone.

.	17	TRBV7-9	TRBD2	TRBJ2-1	TGTGCCAGCAGCTCCCGACTAGCGGGTAGCTCCTACAATGAGCAGTTCTTC	CASSSRLAGSSYNEQFF
.	15	TRBV7-9	TRBD1	TRBJ2-7	TGTGCCAGCAGCTTTGAGACAGGGCTCTCCTACGAGCAGTACTTC	CASSFETGLSYEQYF
.	16	TRBV28	TRBD1	TRBJ1-4	TGTGCCAGCAGTTTGTTCGCCACAGGGGGCCGGGAAAAACTGTTTTTT	CASSLFATGGREKLFF
.	15	TRBV7-2	TRBD1	TRBJ2-1	TGTGCCAGCAGCACTCGGGACAGGGTTAACAATGAGCAGTTCTTC	CASSTRDRVNNEQFF
.	15	TRBV19	TRBD2	TRBJ2-1	TGTGCCAGTAGTCAGGGACTAGCTCTCTACAATGAGCAGTTCTTC	CASSQGLALYNEQFF
.	15	TRBV19	.	TRBJ2-5	TGTGCCAGTAGGCCTGGACAGACGGGACAAGAGACCCAGTACTTC	CASRPGQTGQETQYF
once	15	TRBV27	.	TRBJ2-1	TGTGCCAGCAGTCCGCTCATCGGGAGTGCGAATGAGCAGTTCTTC	CASSPLIGSANEQFF
.	16	TRBV6-1	TRBD1	TRBJ1-4	TGTGCCAGCAGTGAGACAGGGAGAAAGACTAATGAAAAACTGTTTTTT	CASSETGRKTNEKLFF
.	16	TRBV7-9	.	TRBJ2-2	TGTGCCAGCAGCTTATCAAAATGGGCCCGGGGCGGGGAGCTGTTTTTT	CASSLSKWARGGELFF
.	14	TRBV27	TRBD1	TRBJ2-7	TGTGCCAGCAGTTACGACAGGGCATCCTACGAGCAGTACTTC	CASSYDRASYEQYF
few	16	TRBV7-9	TRBD1	TRBJ2-5	TGTGCCAGCAGCACCCGGACAGGGGTGCAGGAAGAGACCCAGTACTTC	CASSTRTGVQEETQYF
.	14	TRBV13	.	TRBJ2-2	TGTGCCAGCCGCGTGGCCTTGAACACCGGGGAGCTGTTTTTT	CASRVALNTGELFF
.	15	TRBV27	TRBD1	TRBJ2-7	TGTGCCAGCAGTTCCTATGGACAGGAGGCCTACGAGCAGTACTTC	CASSSYGQEAYEQYF
.	16	TRBV28	.	TRBJ1-5	TGTGCCAGCAGTTTATTTAGCCTCAACCTTAATCAGCCCCAGCATTTT	CASSLFSLNLNQPQHF
.	16	TRBV12-5	TRBD2	TRBJ2-3	TGTGCTAGTGGTATCGGACTAGCGGGTAACACAGATACGCAGTATTTT	CASGIGLAGNTDTQYF
once	13	TRBV4-1	.	TRBJ1-5	TGCGCCAGCAGCCAAGATACTCGTCAGCCCCAGCATTTT	CASSQDTRQPQHF
.	15	TRBV30	.	TRBJ2-7	TGTGCCTGGAGCCCCCCTGAGGGATGGAGCTACGAGCAGTACTTC	CAWSPPEGWSYEQYF
.	15	TRBV6-5	.	TRBJ2-6	TGTGCCAGCTCGCAGGGGAGGACTGGGGCCAACGTCCTGACTTTC	CASSQGRTGANVLTF
.	11	TRBV7-9	.	TRBJ2-3	TGTGCCGTACGTAATACAGATACGCAGTATTTT	CAVRNTDTQYF
.	11	TRBV28	.	TRBJ2-7	TGTGCCAGCAGTTTTGTCCACGAGCAGTACTTC	CASSFVHEQYF
.	17	TRBV5-1	TRBD2	TRBJ2-3	TGCGCCAGCAGCTTGGGGTTAGCGGGAGTATCCACAGATACGCAGTATTTT	CASSLGLAGVSTDTQYF
.	16	TRBV27	TRBD1	TRBJ2-7	TGTGCCAGCAGTTACTCCTCCGGGACAGAAACCTACGAGCAGTACTTC	CASSYSSGTETYEQYF
.	19	TRBV9	TRBD1	TRBJ2-6	TGTGCCAGCAGCCTCGACAGGGGGTTTCAACACTCTGGGGCCAACGTCCTGACTTTC	CASSLDRGFQHSGANVLTF
.	16	TRBV27	.	TRBJ1-2	TGTGCCAGCAGTTACCAGGCCACAGGTTATGTCTATGGCTACACCTTC	CASSYQATGYVYGYTF
.	16	TRBV28	TRBD1	TRBJ1-4	TGTGCCAGCAGTTCACAGGGGGTTGCAACTAATGAAAAACTGTTTTTT	CASSSQGVATNEKLFF
.	14	TRBV4-3	.	TRBJ1-5	TGCGCCAGCAGCCAAGGACGGGGCAATCAGCCCCAGCATTTT	CASSQGRGNQPQHF